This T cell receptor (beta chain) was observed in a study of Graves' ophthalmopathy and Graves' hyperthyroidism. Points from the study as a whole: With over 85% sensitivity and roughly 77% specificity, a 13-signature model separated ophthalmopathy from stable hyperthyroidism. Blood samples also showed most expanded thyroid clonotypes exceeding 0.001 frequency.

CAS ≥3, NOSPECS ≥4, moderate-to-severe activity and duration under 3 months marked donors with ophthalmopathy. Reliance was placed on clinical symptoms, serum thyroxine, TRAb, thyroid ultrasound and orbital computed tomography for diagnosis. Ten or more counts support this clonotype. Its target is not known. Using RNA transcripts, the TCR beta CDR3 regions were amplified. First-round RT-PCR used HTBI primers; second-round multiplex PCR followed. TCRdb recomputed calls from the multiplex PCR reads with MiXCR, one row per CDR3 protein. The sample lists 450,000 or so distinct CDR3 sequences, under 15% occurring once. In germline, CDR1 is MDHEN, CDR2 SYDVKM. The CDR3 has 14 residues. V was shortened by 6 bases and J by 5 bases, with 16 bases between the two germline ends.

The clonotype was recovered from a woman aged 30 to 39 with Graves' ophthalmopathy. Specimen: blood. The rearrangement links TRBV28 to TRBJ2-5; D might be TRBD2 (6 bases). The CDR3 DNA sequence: TGTGCCAGCAGCATACGGGGGAGCATCGAGACCCAGTACTTC. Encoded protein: CASSIRGSIETQYF.